One and the same sample provided the 15 T cell receptor beta chains below, sequenced in a study of radiotherapy plus CTLA-4 blockade in lung cancer (dated by TCRdb to 2017 to 2018). The library relied on the immunoSEQ multiplex PCR assay. The table comes from immuneACCESS by way of TCRdb, which keeps in-frame sequences with V and J called. Part of the clones is missing from these tables; in studies checked, under half for an unresolved V gene and the rest for unknown reasons. Across this sample there are 70,000 to 90,000 clones, with roughly 86% seen only once. Around 0.87% of the sample lies in the top ten. The sequencing here drew on peripheral blood, taken from a patient treated with radiotherapy plus ipilimumab. These receptors were collected from a human donor with non-small cell lung cancer who had stable disease on radiotherapy plus ipilimumab.

Comment on this clone: Other DNA sequences in this specimen translate into the identical CDR3. V is TRBV6-7 and J is TRBJ1-5; TRBD1 matches 10 bases. TRBV6-7 is noted as an ORF with a role that remains uncertain. There are 17 residues in the CDR3. V lost 1 base to trimming and J lost 3 bases; unmatched junction nucleotides: 6. The CDR3 DNA reads TGTGCCAGCAGTTACTGGTGGGACAGGGGTCTCAATCAGCCCCAGCATTTT. Protein: CASSYWWDRGLNQPQHF.

This sequence joins TRBV5-1 and TRBJ2-2; D gene uncertain. In germline, CDR1 is SGHRS, CDR2 YFSETQ. CDR3 length equals 14 residues. V was pared by 3 bases and J by 3 bases, with 9 bases between. CDR3 sequence reads: CASSYLGYTGELFF. Here the CDR3 DNA reads TGCGCCAGCAGCTATTTAGGTTACACCGGGGAGCTGTTTTTT.

This clone showed up just once. This chain joins TRBV28 and TRBJ1-1; 9 positions agree with TRBD1. This CDR3 comprises 15 residues. The junction had 11 bases not matched to a gene; V was cut back by 5 bases and J by 7 bases. CDR1 and CDR2 from the germline V gene are MDHEN and SYDVKM. CDR3 sequence: CASSPTGTGYNEAFF. The CDR3 DNA is TGTGCCAGCAGTCCTACCGGGACAGGGTATAATGAAGCTTTCTTT.

The rearrangement links TRBV2 to TRBJ2-7, with 8 nucleotides matching TRBD1. The CDR3 consists of 14 residues. Germline V gives CDR1 SNHLY, CDR2 FYNNEI. Trimming removed 6 bases from V and 2 bases from J; junction bases left unmatched: 6. CDR3 bases: TGTGCCAGCAGGCTACAGGGGGTTCCCTACGAGCAGTACTTC. This sequence encodes CASRLQGVPYEQYF.

CDR3 region: CATSFRQSSNQPQHF. The CDR3 DNA reads as TGTGCCACCAGCTTCAGACAGAGTAGCAATCAGCCCCAGCATTTT. The rearrangement links TRBV15 to TRBJ1-5; D is perhaps TRBD1 (5 bases). Deletions cut 5 bases from V and 0 bases from J, with 11 bases between. The CDR3 spans 15 residues. Looked up from germline, CDR1 is LNHNV and CDR2 is YYDKDF (reference sequence). The whole variable domain, remainder taken from reference TRBV15 and TRBJ1-5, is DAMVIQNPRYQVTQFGKPVTLSCSQTLNHNVMYWYQQKSSQAPKLLFHYYDKDFNNEADTPDNFQSRRPNTSFCFLDIRSPGLGDTAMYLCATSFRQSSNQPQHFGDGTRLSIL.

The chain combines TRBV10-1 with TRBJ1-2; D unclear. V shed 4 bases and J shed 4 bases, with 19 bases lying between them. CDR1 is WNHNN and CDR2 is SYGVQD in the germline V gene (reference sequence). The CDR3 extends over 16 amino acids. The CDR3 DNA is TGCGCCAGCAGTGCAGAGGGATCGCGAAAGACCTATGGCTACACCTTC. Amino acid sequence: CASSAEGSRKTYGYTF.

This clone was observed a handful of times. The V and J genes are TRBV28 and TRBJ2-7, with 8 bases identical to TRBD1. The length of the CDR3 is 13 residues. Germline CDR1 and CDR2: MDHEN and SYDVKM. Losses at the gene ends were 6 bases for V and 6 bases for J; bases not matched to a gene: 7. The CDR3 spells CASRQDRVREQYF. Written as DNA, the CDR3 is TGTGCCAGCAGGCAGGACAGGGTCCGCGAGCAGTACTTC.

This chain joins TRBV30 and TRBJ1-1, with D uncertain. This CDR3 comprises 13 residues. Germline V gives CDR1 GTSNPN, CDR2 SVGIG (reference sequence). The V gene lost 0 bases and the J gene lost 2 bases, with 7 bases spanning the gap. The DNA for the CDR3 is TGTGCCTGGAGTGTAGGTCACAACACTGAAGCTTTCTTT. Its protein product is CAWSVGHNTEAFF. Combining the CDR3 with reference TRBV30 and TRBJ1-1 gives the whole variable domain SQTIHQWPATLVQPVGSPLSLECTVEGTSNPNLYWYRQAAGRGLQLLFYSVGIGQISSEVPQNLSASRPQDRQFILSSKKLLLSDSGFYLCAWSVGHNTEAFFGQGTRLTVV.

The chain combines TRBV28 with TRBJ1-5; the match to TRBD1 covers 9 bases. Germline V gene data show CDR1 as MDHEN and CDR2 as SYDVKM. J gave up 6 bases and V 6 bases, and 6 bases lay outside the gene matches. This CDR3 has 14 amino acids. The chain's CDR3 is CASSPGQGGQPQHF. The CDR3 DNA follows: TGTGCCAGCAGCCCGGGACAGGGTGGTCAGCCCCAGCATTTT.

The V gene is TRBV5-1, the J gene TRBJ1-1; D gene unclear. The CDR3 is 14 residues long. Germline V gives CDR1 SGHRS, CDR2 YFSETQ. V was shortened by 0 bases and J by 0 bases, with 6 bases between the two germline ends. In DNA, the CDR3 is TGCGCCAGCAGCTTGGCCAGAATGAACACTGAAGCTTTCTTT. The encoded protein is CASSLARMNTEAFF.

The chain employs TRBV9 and TRBJ2-1; D not resolved. The CDR3 runs to 11 residues. Germline lookup yields CDR1 SGDLS and CDR2 YYNGEE. Deletions cut 4 bases from V and 5 bases from J, with 4 bases between. The CDR3 sequence: CASSIDNEQFF. The CDR3 DNA follows: TGTGCCAGCAGCATAGACAATGAGCAGTTCTTC.

J is TRBJ1-6 and V is TRBV6-1; D perhaps matches TRBD1 (6 bases). V was pared by 6 bases and J by 5 bases, with 11 bases between. Germline V gene lookup returns CDR1 MNHNS and CDR2 SASEGT. This CDR3 comprises 14 residues. CDR3 bases: TGTGCCAGCAGCCCCGGACAGAATAATTCACCCCTCCACTTT. Encoded protein: CASSPGQNNSPLHF.

The chain recombines TRBV11-2 with TRBJ2-7; D gene ambiguous. Per the germline V gene, CDR1 is SGHAT and CDR2 is FQNNGV. V lost 5 bases and J lost 2, with 16 bases in between. This CDR3 is 15 amino acids long. The CDR3 loop is CASSHGPFDAYEQYF. The CDR3 region has the DNA TGTGCCAGCAGCCATGGACCATTTGACGCCTACGAGCAGTACTTC. Together with reference TRBV11-2 and TRBJ2-7, the CDR3 gives the full variable domain: EAGVAQSPRYKIIEKRQSVAFWCNPISGHATLYWYQQILGQGPKLLIQFQNNGVVDDSQLPKDRFSAERLKGVDSTLKIQPAKLEDSAVYLCASSHGPFDAYEQYFGPGTRLTVT.

The chain couples TRBV5-1 to TRBJ1-6; D remains ambiguous. Germline V gives CDR1 SGHRS, CDR2 YFSETQ. The V and J ends lost 1 base and 11 bases respectively, with 13 bases between them. This CDR3 is 14 amino acids long. CDR3 protein: CASSLNADTAPLHF. The CDR3 nucleotides read TGCGCCAGCAGCTTGAATGCGGATACGGCACCCCTCCACTTT.

This clone turned up a few times. The rearrangement links TRBV19 to TRBJ2-7; no definite D call. This CDR3 has 11 amino acids. The V gene lost 6 bases and the J gene lost 4 bases, with 7 bases spanning the gap. In germline, CDR1 is LNHDA, CDR2 SQIVND (reference sequence). The CDR3 nucleotides read TGTGCCAGTAGCGGACGATACGAGCAGTACTTC. It specifies CASSGRYEQYF.